These 32 T cell receptor beta chains came from one sample sequenced in a study of blood T cell repertoires in COVID-19. Using immunoSEQ multiplex PCR, the repertoire was profiled, and TCRdb retains in-frame clones only, with some absent. Of fewer than 500,000 clones listed, roughly 88% are singletons. The specimen was peripheral blood. Receptors originate from a woman in her twenties or thirties with active or convalescent COVID-19.

The chain is built from TRBV19 and TRBJ2-7; D might be TRBD1 (6 bases). The V end lost 5 bases, the J end lost 2 bases, and 19 bases lay between the germline ends. The germline CDR1 and CDR2 sequences are LNHDA and SQIVND (reference sequence). The CDR3 length is 16 residues. CDR3 protein: CASSPAGWDIPYEQYF. The CDR3 DNA sequence: TGTGCCAGTAGTCCTGCTGGGTGGGACATACCCTACGAGCAGTACTTC.

This clone occurred once. The J gene is TRBJ2-2, the V gene TRBV13; D is perhaps TRBD2 (6 bases). Trimming pared 5 bases from V and 5 bases from J, leaving 15 bases between. CDR3 length: 15 residues. Germline V CDR1 and CDR2: PRHDT, FYEKMQ (reference sequence). The CDR3 loop is CASSTLGEETGELFF. The DNA for the CDR3 is TGTGCCAGCAGCACCTTGGGGGAGGAGACCGGGGAGCTGTTTTTT.

DNA of the CDR3: TGTGCCTGGAGCGGTAGCGGGGGGAATGAAAAACTGTTTTTT. Encoded protein: CAWSGSGGNEKLFF. The chain uses TRBV30 and TRBJ1-4, with D possibly matching TRBD1 (5 bases). This CDR3 comprises 14 residues. Germline V lookup: CDR1 GTSNPN, CDR2 SVGIG (reference sequence). V dropped 3 bases and J dropped 5 bases, with 13 bases sitting between them.

This chain links TRBV3-1 (or the pseudogene TRBV3-2) with TRBJ2-3; D not resolved. V lost 5 bases and J 4 bases, leaving 13 bases between the germline ends. Germline loops: CDR1 LGHDT, CDR2 YNNKEL (reference sequence). This CDR3 comprises 14 residues. In DNA form, the CDR3 reads TGTGCCAGCAGCTCCCGACTCCAGCCAGATACGCAGTATTTT. Translated: CASSSRLQPDTQYF.

The chain uses TRBV19 and TRBJ2-2, with 10 bases matching TRBD2. The germline V gene has CDR1 LNHDA and CDR2 SQIVND (reference sequence). The CDR3 sequence is 15 residues long. With V trimmed by 4 bases and J by 3 bases, 2 bases remained unmatched. Here the CDR3 reads CASSKGLAYTGELFF. The DNA of the CDR3 is TGTGCCAGTAGTAAGGGACTAGCGTACACCGGGGAGCTGTTTTTT.

This sequence joins TRBV29-1 and TRBJ2-7, with unresolved D. The CDR3 totals 11 residues. CDR1 and CDR2 from the germline V gene are SQVTM and ANQGSEA. V lost 0 bases and J lost 5, with 5 bases in between. The CDR3 sequence is CSVEDHNEQYF. The CDR3 DNA sequence: TGCAGCGTTGAAGATCACAACGAGCAGTACTTC.

This chain connects TRBV6-6 to TRBJ2-7; 11 nucleotides agree with TRBD2. CDR3 length: 14 residues. V trimming: 7 bases; J trimming: 3 bases; junction bases outside the gene matches: 5. The germline V gene has CDR1 MNHNY and CDR2 SVGAGI (reference sequence). The CDR3 coding sequence is TGTGCCAGCACCGAGGGGACTAGCGGCTACGAGCAGTACTTC. Amino acids: CASTEGTSGYEQYF.

V is TRBV29-1 and J is TRBJ2-5; D remains unclear. The CDR3 runs 12 residues. Trimming stripped 4 bases from V and 2 bases from J, with 8 bases between. Per germline, CDR1 SQVTM and CDR2 ANQGSEA. The CDR3 bases are TGCAGCGTTGCGCCTAGTCAAGAGACCCAGTACTTC. Protein sequence: CSVAPSQETQYF.

The V gene is TRBV4-1, the J gene TRBJ2-7, with 7 positions matching TRBD2. V was pared by 0 bases and J by 6 bases, with 5 bases of the junction left unmatched. Germline V gives CDR1 MGHRA, CDR2 YSYEKL. The CDR3 runs 14 residues. The CDR3 spells CASSQDQAGVEQYF. The CDR3 nucleotides read TGCGCCAGCAGCCAAGATCAGGCGGGGGTCGAGCAGTACTTC.

The chain combines TRBV11-1 with TRBJ1-2; 7 nucleotides agree with TRBD1. CDR3 length equals 13 residues. Germline lookup yields CDR1 SGHAT and CDR2 FQDESV (reference sequence). After removal of 4 bases from V and 4 bases from J, the junction contained 3 bases not matched to a gene. This chain's CDR3 is CASSSTGFYGYTF. CDR3 bases: TGTGCCAGCAGCTCGACAGGGTTCTATGGCTACACCTTC.

This chain links TRBV20-1 with TRBJ2-3, with D perhaps TRBD1 (5 bases). Germline V lookup: CDR1 DFQATT, CDR2 SNEGSKA (reference sequence). V lost 5 bases, J lost 6 bases, and 9 bases lay in between. The CDR3 length is 11 residues. CDR3 residues: CSAGQMDTQYF. As DNA, the CDR3 is TGCAGTGCTGGACAAATGGATACGCAGTATTTT.

The chain is built from TRBV6-5 and TRBJ1-5; no clear D. V lost 7 bases and J lost 3, with 10 bases in between. The CDR3 is 13 residues long. Germline-derived CDR1 and CDR2 are MNHEY and SVGAGI. The CDR3: CASMGVNNQPQHF. The CDR3 bases are TGTGCCAGCATGGGAGTTAACAATCAGCCCCAGCATTTT.

This clone was seen a single time. This rearrangement joins TRBV6-5 to TRBJ1-5; D is perhaps TRBD1 (6 bases). Germline V gives CDR1 MNHEY, CDR2 SVGAGI. The CDR3 covers 14 residues. Trimming stripped 5 bases from V and 9 bases from J, with 17 bases between. The DNA of the CDR3 is TGTGCCAGCAGTCTCGGGACATCTCTCGGGCCCCAGCATTTT. This encodes CASSLGTSLGPQHF.

The chain has TRBV25-1 and TRBJ2-3; possibly TRBD2 for D (5 bases). Germline V CDR1 and CDR2: MGHDK, SYGVNS. Deletions cut 3 bases from V and 6 bases from J, with 10 bases between. The CDR3 has 13 residues. The CDR3 loop is CASSEYTGDTQYF. In DNA, the CDR3 is TGTGCCAGCAGTGAGTATACGGGGGATACGCAGTATTTT. The entire variable domain, with the rest obtained from reference TRBV25-1 and TRBJ2-3, is as follows: EADIYQTPRYLVIGTGKKITLECSQTMGHDKMYWYQQDPGMELHLIHYSYGVNSTEKGDLSSESTVSRIRTEHFPLTLESARPSHTSQYLCASSEYTGDTQYFGPGTRLTVL.

The chain recombines TRBV5-1 with TRBJ2-3; D is undetermined. CDR3 length: 13 amino acids. V was clipped by 0 bases and J by 4 bases, with 6 bases between them. Germline CDR1 SGHRS, CDR2 YFSETQ. For the CDR3, the DNA is TGCGCCAGCAGCTTGGCCGGTCCAGATACGCAGTATTTT. It specifies CASSLAGPDTQYF.

The chain carries TRBV29-1 and TRBJ2-7; possible D gene TRBD1, 5 bases. CDR1 is SQVTM and CDR2 is ANQGSEA in the germline V gene. The CDR3 totals 13 residues. V shed 3 bases and J shed 6 bases, with 15 bases lying between them. In nucleotides, the CDR3 is TGCAGCGTTGAGCTCCATCCAGGGTGCGAGCAGTACTTC. It yields the protein CSVELHPGCEQYF.

This clone has more than one count but fewer than ten. The genes are TRBV7-2 and TRBJ2-7; D is ambiguous. CDR1 and CDR2 from the germline V gene are SGHTA and FQGNSA. V was cut by 0 bases and J by 8 bases, with 14 bases left in between. The CDR3 length is 14 residues. In nucleotides, the CDR3 is TGTGCCAGCAGCTTAGCGCTCGGGTCCTCCAAGCAGTACTTC. It encodes CASSLALGSSKQYF.

Only one count was recorded for this clone. The CDR3: CASTGDQRWNEQFF. CDR3 DNA sequence: TGTGCCAGCACGGGGGACCAGCGGTGGAATGAGCAGTTCTTC. This chain connects TRBV2 to TRBJ2-1; a weak D match, TRBD2 (6 bases). V lost 7 bases and J 7 bases, leaving 17 bases between the germline ends. There are 14 residues in the CDR3. Germline values: CDR1 SNHLY, CDR2 FYNNEI.

The chain links TRBV5-1 to TRBJ1-1; 12 nucleotides align to TRBD1. CDR1 SGHRS and CDR2 YFSETQ come from the germline V gene. The trim removed 9 bases at V and 1 base at J, leaving 13 bases unmatched. CDR3 length equals 17 residues. CDR3 in amino acids: CATQLGQGAKGNTEAFF. CDR3 nucleotide sequence: TGCGCCACCCAACTGGGACAGGGGGCTAAGGGGAACACTGAAGCTTTCTTT. The variable domain in full, with the rest retrieved from reference TRBV5-1 and TRBJ1-1, is KAGVTQTPRYLIKTRGQQVTLSCSPISGHRSVSWYQQTPGQGLQFLFEYFSETQRNKGNFPGRFSGRQFSNSRSEMNVSTLELGDSALYLCATQLGQGAKGNTEAFFGQGTRLTVV.

This rearrangement joins TRBV11-2 to TRBJ1-1; D not resolved. Germline CDR1 and CDR2: SGHAT and FQNNGV. V was clipped by 5 bases and J by 10 bases, with 23 bases between them. The CDR3 runs to 15 residues. The CDR3 sequence is CASSPPGSRREGAFF. The CDR3 DNA is TGTGCCAGCAGCCCCCCCGGAAGCCGTAGGGAGGGAGCTTTCTTT.

This chain links TRBV6-5 with TRBJ2-1; no definite D call. This CDR3 spans 12 amino acids. The V end lost 5 bases, the J end lost 7 bases, and 9 bases lay between the germline ends. From germline, CDR1 is MNHEY and CDR2 SVGAGI. The CDR3 sequence is CASSPSENEQFF. DNA for the CDR3: TGTGCCAGCAGTCCGAGCGAGAATGAGCAGTTCTTC.

The CDR3 region is CASRQTSSNEQFF. CDR3 nucleotide sequence: TGTGCCAGCAGACAAACTAGTTCCAATGAGCAGTTCTTC. This chain joins TRBV11-2 and TRBJ2-1, with D maybe TRBD2 (5 bases). V was clipped by 6 bases and J by 6 bases, with 12 bases between them. CDR3 length equals 13 residues. The germline V gene has CDR1 SGHAT and CDR2 FQNNGV.

The J gene is TRBJ2-4, the V gene TRBV19; D unresolved. This CDR3 region has 15 residues. Trimming shortened V by 6 bases and J by 1 base, and 13 bases separated the two germline ends. Germline assignment: CDR1 LNHDA and CDR2 SQIVND (reference sequence). CDR3 nucleotides: TGTGCCAGTAGCCTGGTAGGAGTGGCCAAAAACATTCAGTACTTC. Translated, it gives CASSLVGVAKNIQYF.

The chain combines TRBV30 with TRBJ1-4; 11 bases match TRBD1. V lost 8 bases to trimming and J lost 7 bases; unmatched junction nucleotides: 6. The germline gives CDR1 GTSNPN, CDR2 SVGIG (reference sequence). The CDR3 is 13 residues long. Here the CDR3 reads CAGQGAGGEKLFF. The CDR3 DNA reads as TGTGCCGGACAGGGGGCCGGGGGTGAAAAACTGTTTTTT.

This chain links TRBV6-5 with TRBJ1-1, with 8 bases aligning to TRBD1. Germline CDR1 is MNHEY and CDR2 is SVGAGI. This CDR3 has 14 residues. Trimming at V came to 2 bases and at J to 4 bases, leaving 3 bases not matched to a gene. CDR3 residues: CASSYRTGTTEAFF. Here the CDR3 DNA reads TGTGCCAGCAGTTACCGGACAGGGACCACTGAAGCTTTCTTT.

The chain has TRBV10-3 and TRBJ2-5; 8 positions match TRBD1. Germline CDR1 and CDR2: ENHRY and SYGVKD. The CDR3 is 15 amino acids. V gave up 5 bases and J gave up 1 base; unmatched junction bases: 6. CDR3: CAISSPGTGQETQYF. In DNA, the CDR3 is TGTGCCATCAGTAGTCCCGGGACAGGCCAAGAGACCCAGTACTTC.

The chain joins TRBV2 to TRBJ2-3; 9 nucleotides align to TRBD2. Germline V lookup: CDR1 SNHLY, CDR2 FYNNEI. The CDR3 extends over 16 amino acids. Trimming at V came to 0 bases and at J to 3 bases, leaving 4 bases not matched to a gene. The CDR3, as DNA: TGTGCCAGCAGTGAAGCGGGGACTAGCAGGACAGATACGCAGTATTTT. This codes for CASSEAGTSRTDTQYF.

This chain links TRBV5-6 with TRBJ2-3; 11 bases match TRBD2. The length of the CDR3 is 15 residues. Germline assignment: CDR1 SGHDT and CDR2 YYEEEE. With 0 bases clipped from V and 4 bases from J, the junction kept 1 base outside the gene matches. The CDR3 DNA sequence: TGTGCCAGCAGCTTGGTAGCGGGAGGGCCAGATACGCAGTATTTT. Encoded protein: CASSLVAGGPDTQYF.

The rearrangement joins TRBV5-6 to TRBJ2-7, with D maybe TRBD2 (6 bases). The CDR3 has 13 residues. Trimming stripped 0 bases from V and 9 bases from J, with 13 bases between. CDR1 is SGHDT, CDR2 YYEEEE, per germline. This CDR3 reads CASSLAGVLAQYF. CDR3 DNA sequence: TGTGCCAGCAGCTTGGCGGGAGTATTAGCGCAGTACTTC.

CDR3 residues: CASSYARDEKLFF. For the CDR3, the DNA is TGTGCCAGCAGTTACGCCCGGGATGAAAAACTGTTTTTT. The chain links TRBV6-2 or TRBV6-3 to TRBJ1-4; D not certain. CDR1 is MNHEY and CDR2 is SVGEGT in the germline V gene. The V and J ends lost 2 bases and 6 bases respectively, with 7 bases between them. The CDR3 has 13 residues.

As for this clone: Germline and junction disagree at one end, which may indicate a read error. The chain employs TRBV2 and TRBJ1-5; TRBD1 matches at 10 bases. Germline V lookup: CDR1 SNHLY, CDR2 FYNNEI. This CDR3 has 15 amino acids. DNA of the CDR3: TGTGCCAGCAGAGAAGGGACAGGGGGCAATCAGCCCCAGCATTTT. Residues: CASREGTGGNQPQHF.

The rearrangement links TRBV7-2 to TRBJ1-4, with 9 bases aligning to TRBD1. The CDR3 runs to 15 residues. J gave up 7 bases and V 5 bases, and 8 bases lay outside the gene matches. Germline values: CDR1 SGHTA, CDR2 FQGNSA. The CDR3 loop is CASSPQGAGGEKLFF. Written as DNA, the CDR3 is TGTGCCAGCAGCCCACAGGGGGCGGGTGGTGAAAAACTGTTTTTT.